The next 23 T cell receptor beta chains were all read from a single sample in a study of blood T cell repertoires in COVID-19. Method: immunoSEQ multiplex PCR; TCRdb's copy keeps in-frame clones and lacks some. There are 200,000 or so clones in the sample; roughly 80% occur only once, and 15% to 20% lies in the top ten. The sequencing sample was made of peripheral blood. These receptors were collected from a human donor in a cohort sampled during active COVID-19.

The chain has TRBV5-1 and TRBJ1-2; 10 nucleotides agree with TRBD1. Trimming at V came to 0 bases and at J to 6 bases, leaving 8 bases not matched to a gene. The CDR3 has 16 amino acids. CDR1 is SGHRS and CDR2 is YFSETQ in the germline V gene. The CDR3 nucleotides read TGCGCCAGCAGCTTGGCCTTTGGACAGGGGGAAGATGGCTACACCTTC. Its protein is CASSLAFGQGEDGYTF.

V usage is TRBV19 and J usage is TRBJ1-2; the match to TRBD1 covers 7 bases. Germline V gives CDR1 LNHDA, CDR2 SQIVND (reference sequence). V shed 4 bases and J 5 bases; nucleotides not matched to a gene: 1. The CDR3 covers 12 residues. The CDR3 sequence is CASSTQGYGYTF. CDR3 bases: TGTGCCAGTAGTACACAGGGGTATGGCTACACCTTC.

The CDR3 reads CASSSQGVGEKLFF. DNA of the CDR3: TGTGCCAGCAGCTCACAGGGGGTTGGTGAAAAACTGTTTTTT. This chain links TRBV7-8 with TRBJ1-4; 8 nucleotides agree with TRBD1. Germline V gene sequence: CDR1 SGHVS, CDR2 FQNEAQ. The CDR3 is 14 amino acids. With V trimmed by 4 bases and J by 7 bases, 5 bases remained unmatched.

This clone occurred a few times. This chain uses TRBV7-8 with TRBJ1-1; D is uncertain. The CDR3 runs to 15 residues. Germline V lookup: CDR1 SGHVS, CDR2 FQNEAQ. Trimming pared 2 bases from V and 3 bases from J, leaving 13 bases between. The CDR3 DNA reads TGTGCCAGCAGCTTATCCCGGGGTGAGGACACTGAAGCTTTCTTT. As protein: CASSLSRGEDTEAFF.

The chain carries TRBV5-1 and TRBJ2-2; perhaps TRBD2 as D (5 bases). Trimming took off 1 base at V and 8 bases at J, with 15 bases between the two ends. Per germline, CDR1 SGHRS and CDR2 YFSETQ. This CDR3 is 15 amino acids long. The CDR3 protein is CASSLSASQLGELFF. The CDR3 DNA sequence: TGCGCCAGCAGCTTGTCGGCTAGCCAACTAGGGGAGCTGTTTTTT.

V gene TRBV9 combines with J gene TRBJ2-2; D is ambiguous. V lost 1 base and J 3 bases, leaving 7 bases between the germline ends. Germline V gene lookup returns CDR1 SGDLS and CDR2 YYNGEE. The CDR3 totals 14 residues. In DNA, the CDR3 is TGTGCCAGCAGCGTATTAGCAGACACCGGGGAGCTGTTTTTT. As protein: CASSVLADTGELFF.

This clone occurred a few times. The chain joins TRBV28 to TRBJ2-1, with a possible D match to TRBD1 (6 bases). CDR1 and CDR2 from the germline V gene are MDHEN and SYDVKM. This CDR3 region has 15 residues. Trimming stripped 3 bases from V and 5 bases from J, with 14 bases between. The chain's CDR3 is CASSFPGQPNNEQFF. The CDR3 nucleotides are TGTGCCAGCAGTTTCCCCGGACAGCCCAACAATGAGCAGTTCTTC.

The chain joins TRBV29-1 to TRBJ2-7; D perhaps matches TRBD2 (5 bases). The V end lost 6 bases, the J end lost 3 bases, and 12 bases lay between the germline ends. CDR3 length: 12 residues. CDR1 and CDR2 from the germline V gene are SQVTM and ANQGSEA. CDR3 nucleotide sequence: TGCAGCGTCATAAAAAGCGGCTACGAGCAGTACTTC. Translation: CSVIKSGYEQYF.

This chain links TRBV12-3 or TRBV12-4 with TRBJ2-2, with D possibly being TRBD2 (5 bases). CDR3 size: 12 residues. The V and J ends lost 8 bases and 7 bases respectively, with 11 bases between them. The CDR3 region is CASCLEVGELFF. For the CDR3, the DNA is TGTGCCAGCTGCCTGGAGGTCGGGGAGCTGTTTTTT.

The chain links TRBV24-1 to TRBJ2-1, with 8 bases lining up with TRBD2. V lost 8 bases, J lost 8 bases, and 7 bases stayed unmatched. The V gene's germline CDR1 is KGHDR and CDR2 SFDVKD. The CDR3 length is 13 residues. The CDR3 DNA reads TGTGCCACCAAGGGTAGCGGGGTTGATGAGCAGTTCTTC. This gives the protein CATKGSGVDEQFF.

The chain carries TRBV2 and TRBJ1-2, with 7 nucleotides matching TRBD1. This CDR3 is built from 12 residues. The germline V gene encodes CDR1 SNHLY and CDR2 FYNNEI. V dropped 7 bases and J dropped 3; count of bases not matched to a gene: 2. CDR3 region: CASNTGDYGYTF. The CDR3, as DNA: TGTGCCAGCAATACAGGGGACTATGGCTACACCTTC.

The V call is TRBV18, the J call TRBJ2-1; 7 nucleotides agree with TRBD1. V shed 3 bases, J shed 8 bases, and the junction held 10 bases outside the gene matches. Per germline, CDR1 KGHSH and CDR2 LQKENI. The length of the CDR3 is 15 residues. CDR3 nucleotide sequence: TGTGCCAGCTCACCTTCCGGGACAGTCGGACATGAGCAGTTCTTC. It specifies CASSPSGTVGHEQFF. Filled out from reference TRBV18 and TRBJ2-1, the complete variable domain reads NAGVMQNPRHLVRRRGQEARLRCSPMKGHSHVYWYRQLPEEGLKFMVYLQKENIIDESGMPKERFSAEFPKEGPSILRIQQVVRGDSAAYFCASSPSGTVGHEQFFGPGTRLTVL.

The chain combines TRBV7-2 with TRBJ1-2; unclear D gene. V was pared by 2 bases and J by 8 bases, with 9 bases between. This CDR3 is 12 amino acids long. Looked up from germline, CDR1 is SGHTA and CDR2 is FQGNSA. The CDR3 DNA sequence: TGTGCCAGCAGCTTACTCTCCCCGGGCTACACCTTC. Encoded protein: CASSLLSPGYTF.

The rearrangement links TRBV7-9 to TRBJ2-7; TRBD2 matches 9 bases. V trimming: 8 bases; J trimming: 3 bases; junction bases outside the gene matches: 11. Germline lookup yields CDR1 SEHNR and CDR2 FQNEAQ (reference sequence). The CDR3 contains 15 residues. The CDR3: CASGQGPSGIYEQYF. Here the CDR3 DNA reads TGTGCCAGCGGCCAGGGCCCTAGCGGGATCTACGAGCAGTACTTC.

This chain links TRBV7-2 with TRBJ2-3, with 7 positions matching TRBD1. After removal of 5 bases from V and 0 bases from J, the junction contained 5 bases not matched to a gene. Germline lookup yields CDR1 SGHTA and CDR2 FQGNSA. The CDR3 is made up of 15 amino acids. The CDR3 protein is CASSGDSTSTDTQYF. The CDR3 DNA is TGTGCCAGCAGCGGGGACAGTACTAGCACAGATACGCAGTATTTT.

The genes are TRBV4-1 and TRBJ1-3; no clear D gene. The CDR3 has 15 amino acids. V dropped 1 base and J dropped 4 bases, with 11 bases sitting between them. Germline loops: CDR1 MGHRA, CDR2 YSYEKL. The CDR3: CASSQGAARGNTIYF. The CDR3 DNA follows: TGCGCCAGCAGCCAAGGCGCCGCGAGGGGAAACACCATATATTTT.

CDR3 sequence (DNA): TGCGCCAGCAGCCAACAGCGCGAACAGACCCAGTACTTC. Amino acid sequence: CASSQQREQTQYF. This chain links TRBV4-1 with TRBJ2-5, with no clear D. This CDR3 comprises 13 residues. Germline V CDR1 and CDR2: MGHRA, YSYEKL. Trimming pared 2 bases from V and 6 bases from J, leaving 10 bases between.

The chain employs TRBV2 and TRBJ2-1, with TRBD2 matching over 13 bases. The CDR3 totals 15 residues. Germline assignment: CDR1 SNHLY and CDR2 FYNNEI. Losses at the gene ends were 5 bases for V and 9 bases for J; bases not matched to a gene: 7. The CDR3 sequence: CASSPTSGGAAEQFF. As DNA, the CDR3 is TGTGCCAGCAGTCCAACTAGCGGGGGGGCGGCTGAGCAGTTCTTC.

The chain uses TRBV9 and TRBJ1-5; the D is unclear. There are 15 residues in the CDR3. Germline CDR1 reads SGDLS; CDR2 reads YYNGEE. With 0 bases removed from V and 1 base from J, the gap between germline ends came to 8 bases. In DNA, the CDR3 is TGTGCCAGCAGCGTAGGAGGTATAAGCAATCAGCCCCAGCATTTT. Its protein product is CASSVGGISNQPQHF.

V usage is TRBV27 and J usage is TRBJ1-1; the D is unclear. Looked up from germline, CDR1 is MNHEY and CDR2 is SMNVEV (reference sequence). The CDR3 sequence is 13 residues long. Trimming stripped 4 bases from V and 4 bases from J, with 10 bases between. The DNA of the CDR3 is TGTGCCAGCAGTTCCCAGGTGAGCACTGAAGCTTTCTTT. It encodes CASSSQVSTEAFF.

A few counts support this clone. The genes are TRBV2 and TRBJ1-5; 9 nucleotides agree with TRBD1. The ends lost 9 bases at V and 5 bases at J; junction bases unmatched: 5. The CDR3 is 13 amino acids. Germline CDR1 reads SNHLY; CDR2 reads FYNNEI. The CDR3 coding sequence is TGTGCCAGTCGGACAGGGGAAGATCAGCCCCAGCATTTT. As protein: CASRTGEDQPQHF. Based on the CDR3 plus reference TRBV2 and TRBJ1-5, the full variable domain is EPEVTQTPSHQVTQMGQEVILRCVPISNHLYFYWYRQILGQKVEFLVSFYNNEISEKSEIFDDQFSVERPDGSNFTLKIRSTKLEDSAMYFCASRTGEDQPQHFGDGTRLSIL.

The rearrangement joins TRBV6-5 to TRBJ2-3; TRBD1 aligns across 9 bases. Germline CDR1 is MNHEY and CDR2 is SVGAGI. The CDR3 consists of 15 residues. V dropped 6 bases and J dropped 3; count of bases not matched to a gene: 7. In nucleotides, the CDR3 is TGTGCCAGCAGGTGGACAGGGGTTCGAACAGATACGCAGTATTTT. It encodes CASRWTGVRTDTQYF.

This chain links TRBV7-6 with TRBJ1-3; D is uncertain. V was cut by 1 base and J by 0 bases, with 7 bases left in between. The CDR3 runs 15 residues. CDR1 is SGHVS, CDR2 FNYEAQ, per germline. CDR3 loop: CASSLGASSGNTIYF. The CDR3 DNA sequence: TGTGCCAGCAGCTTAGGCGCCTCCTCTGGAAACACCATATATTTT.